One sample yielded the 20 T cell receptor beta chains listed below, sequenced in a study of T cells in Graves' hyperthyroidism and ophthalmopathy. There were TCR beta CDR3 regions amplified from RNA transcripts. When the TCR CDR3 underwent first-round RT-PCR, the HTBI primer set was used. In TCRdb, the multiplex PCR reads were re-called with MiXCR into one record per CDR3 protein. Counted here are approximately 410,000 distinct CDR3 sequences, roughly 13% occurring once; the ten biggest clones make up 5.3%. The specimen sequenced was blood. The receptors were sampled from a woman aged 18-29 years with Graves' hyperthyroidism.

This clonotype was found many times. The gene calls are TRBV6-6 and TRBJ2-1; D may be TRBD2 (6 bases). The CDR3 totals 16 residues. The V end lost 1 base, the J end lost 2 bases, and 12 bases lay between the germline ends. The germline gives CDR1 MNHNY, CDR2 SVGAGI (reference sequence). The CDR3 sequence is CASSYYSGPPYNEQFF. The CDR3, as DNA: TGTGCCAGCAGTTACTACAGCGGGCCCCCCTACAATGAGCAGTTCTTC.

This clonotype was seen many times. This chain links TRBV10-1 with TRBJ2-3, with TRBD1 as a possible D gene (6 bases). The CDR3 runs 15 residues. V lost 3 bases, J lost 6 bases, and 16 bases lay in between. Germline CDR1 reads WNHNN; CDR2 reads SYGVQD (reference sequence). The CDR3 DNA sequence: TGCGCCAGCAGTGAAGAAGGCAGGGGCAGGGATACGCAGTATTTT. The encoded protein is CASSEEGRGRDTQYF.

This clonotype was detected ten times or more. The chain is built from TRBV9 and TRBJ2-7; possibly TRBD2 for D (5 bases). This CDR3 has 16 amino acids. Trimming shortened V by 0 bases and J by 6 bases, and 19 bases separated the two germline ends. Germline V gene data show CDR1 as SGDLS and CDR2 as YYNGEE. The CDR3 nucleotides are TGTGCCAGCAGCGTAGGAGGGTGGGAGACCTCAGGCGAGCAGTACTTC. Its translation is CASSVGGWETSGEQYF.

The chain couples TRBV9 to TRBJ2-3; 8 nucleotides agree with TRBD1. Germline V gene lookup returns CDR1 SGDLS and CDR2 YYNGEE. This CDR3 has 14 residues. V lost 2 bases and J lost 3; bases outside the gene matches: 2. The CDR3 DNA sequence: TGTGCCAGCAGCGTGGACAGGGTTACAGATACGCAGTATTTT. Its translation is CASSVDRVTDTQYF.

This clonotype appeared many times. The V gene is TRBV15, the J gene TRBJ1-2, with a tentative D call TRBD1 (5 bases). There are 14 residues in the CDR3. The germline gives CDR1 LNHNV, CDR2 YYDKDF (reference sequence). Between the trimmed V and J ends, which lost 1 base and 4 bases, there was a span of 10 bases. The CDR3 spells CATSRGDSLYGYTF. The CDR3 DNA reads as TGTGCCACCAGCAGAGGAGACAGCCTCTATGGCTACACCTTC.

This clonotype was detected many times. The chain employs TRBV20-1 and TRBJ2-3; D remains ambiguous. The CDR3 contains 13 residues. The germline CDR1 and CDR2 sequences are DFQATT and SNEGSKA (reference sequence). V lost 6 bases to trimming and J lost 8 bases, with 18 bases between them. In DNA form, the CDR3 reads TGCAGTGCGATCCCTTATGTGTTGGGTACGCAGTATTTT. It translates to CSAIPYVLGTQYF.

There are a few counts of this clonotype. The chain couples TRBV5-1 to TRBJ2-1; TRBD2 matches at 10 bases. The CDR3 is made up of 17 amino acids. CDR1 SGHRS and CDR2 YFSETQ come from the germline V gene. J gave up 9 bases and V 2 bases, and 14 bases lay outside the gene matches. The CDR3 region has the DNA TGCGCCAGCAGCTTAGGACTAGCGGAACACACAAGGGCTGAGCAGTTCTTC. It is translated as CASSLGLAEHTRAEQFF. Variable domain in full (rest from reference TRBV5-1 and TRBJ2-1): KAGVTQTPRYLIKTRGQQVTLSCSPISGHRSVSWYQQTPGQGLQFLFEYFSETQRNKGNFPGRFSGRQFSNSRSEMNVSTLELGDSALYLCASSLGLAEHTRAEQFFGPGTRLTVL.

This clonotype was recorded a few times. The chain joins TRBV19 to TRBJ1-1; 9 nucleotides line up with TRBD1. This CDR3 has 15 residues. The junction had 7 bases not matched to a gene; V was cut back by 0 bases and J by 8 bases. The germline V gene has CDR1 LNHDA and CDR2 SQIVND (reference sequence). CDR3 DNA: TGTGCCAGTAGTATAGATACCGGGACAGGGCGGGAAGCTTTCTTT. It encodes CASSIDTGTGREAFF.

As regards this clonotype: A much larger clone differs from this one at a single base, so this may be a read error. This chain links TRBV6-1 with TRBJ1-2; D remains ambiguous. This CDR3 region has 13 residues. V lost 6 bases and J 4 bases, leaving 12 bases between the germline ends. Germline values: CDR1 MNHNS, CDR2 SASEGT. CDR3: CASRSGLLYGYTF. The CDR3 DNA follows: TGTGCCAGCAGATCCGGACTTCTCTATGGCTACACCTTC.

In its sample, this clonotype was seen many times. The genes are TRBV7-2 and TRBJ2-1; TRBD2 matches at 11 bases. CDR1 is SGHTA, CDR2 FQGNSA, per germline. V was pared by 2 bases and J by 8 bases, with 5 bases of the junction left unmatched. The length of the CDR3 is 15 residues. CDR3 sequence: CASSLIAGGSYEQFF. The CDR3 region has the DNA TGTGCCAGCAGCTTAATAGCGGGAGGGAGTTATGAGCAGTTCTTC. Filled out from reference TRBV7-2 and TRBJ2-1, the complete variable domain reads GAGVSQSPSNKVTEKGKDVELRCDPISGHTALYWYRQSLGQGLEFLIYFQGNSAPDKSGLPSDRFSAERTGGSVSTLTIQRTQQEDSAVYLCASSLIAGGSYEQFFGPGTRLTVL.

This clonotype was seen ten or more times. This chain connects TRBV28 to TRBJ2-5; TRBD2 agrees at 12 bases. This CDR3 comprises 16 residues. Germline V CDR1 and CDR2: MDHEN, SYDVKM. The V segment lost 6 bases and the J segment 4 bases; nucleotides outside the gene matches: 9. CDR3 amino acids: CASSWSGLAGRETQYF. The CDR3 DNA is TGTGCCAGCAGCTGGTCAGGACTAGCGGGACGAGAGACCCAGTACTTC.

This chain links TRBV6-2 or TRBV6-3 with TRBJ2-4; D unclear. This CDR3 region has 11 residues. The germline V gene has CDR1 MNHEY and CDR2 SVGEGT. The V end was cut by 4 bases, the J end by 10 bases, with 8 bases between. The CDR3: CASSLDQIQYF. The CDR3 DNA is TGTGCCAGCAGTTTAGATCAAATTCAGTACTTC.

In this sample, this clonotype turned up many times. The CDR3 is CASSFNLADRGLAGGPHEQYF. As DNA, the CDR3 is TGTGCCAGCAGTTTCAATCTCGCGGACAGGGGGCTAGCGGGAGGTCCCCACGAGCAGTACTTC. This sequence joins TRBV27 and TRBJ2-7; D assignment may be TRBD1 or TRBD2 (11 bases each). Germline lookup yields CDR1 MNHEY and CDR2 SMNVEV (reference sequence). V was shortened by 3 bases and J by 5 bases, with 35 bases between the two germline ends. This CDR3 has 21 residues.

At least ten counts were recorded for this clonotype. This sequence joins TRBV11-1 and TRBJ2-7; D unclear. Germline CDR1 SGHAT, CDR2 FQDESV (reference sequence). Trimming cost V 2 bases and J 0 bases, with 8 bases left between them. The CDR3 totals 14 residues. The CDR3 loop reads CASSLTLSSYEQYF. CDR3 nucleotides: TGTGCCAGCAGCTTAACTCTAAGCTCCTACGAGCAGTACTTC.

V usage is TRBV27 and J usage is TRBJ1-2; possibly TRBD1 for D (6 bases). CDR1 and CDR2 from the germline V gene are MNHEY and SMNVEV (reference sequence). The CDR3 runs 15 residues. V was trimmed by 6 bases and J by 3 bases, leaving 17 bases between them. CDR3 region: CASRDRGTRHYGYTF. The CDR3 region has the DNA TGTGCCAGCAGGGATCGGGGGACACGGCACTATGGCTACACCTTC.

Turning to this clonotype: This clone may be a read error of a much larger clone one base away. The genes are TRBV24-1 and TRBJ2-5, with a weak D call TRBD1 (7 bases). There are 16 residues in the CDR3. The germline CDR1 and CDR2 sequences are KGHDR and SFDVKD. The CDR3 is CATISSTGTDQGTQYF. As DNA, the CDR3 is TGTGCCACCATTTCATCGACAGGGACTGATCAAGGGACCCAGTACTTC.

In this sample, this clonotype turned up many times. This rearrangement joins TRBV20-1 to TRBJ1-6, with 7 bases lining up with TRBD1. CDR1 and CDR2 (germline): DFQATT, SNEGSKA (reference sequence). CDR3 size: 14 residues. J was trimmed by 7 bases and V by 3 bases; bases with no gene match: 6. The CDR3 is CSARDGQENSPLHF. The CDR3, as DNA: TGCAGTGCTAGGGACGGACAGGAAAATTCACCCCTCCACTTT.

The table lists this clonotype with many counts. The chain is built from TRBV5-5 and TRBJ1-1; tentative D call: TRBD1 (5 bases). V was shortened by 0 bases and J by 5 bases, with 14 bases between the two germline ends. The length of the CDR3 is 15 residues. The germline V gene encodes CDR1 SGHKS and CDR2 YYEKEE (reference sequence). CDR3 amino acids: CASSLVRQGKTEAFF. CDR3 nucleotide sequence: TGTGCCAGCAGCTTGGTTAGGCAGGGAAAAACTGAAGCTTTCTTT.

This clonotype has ten or more counts. V gene TRBV6-1 combines with J gene TRBJ2-3, with 11 bases aligning to TRBD2. Looked up from germline, CDR1 is MNHNS and CDR2 is SASEGT. The CDR3 length is 16 residues. V lost 5 bases, J lost 2 bases, and 6 bases stayed unmatched. In DNA, the CDR3 is TGTGCCAGCAGTTTGGGGACTAGCGGTACCACAGATACGCAGTATTTT. Translation gives CASSLGTSGTTDTQYF.

Many counts were recorded for this clonotype. The V call is TRBV2, the J call TRBJ1-1, with D uncertain. The CDR3 sequence is 12 residues long. Germline-derived CDR1 and CDR2 are SNHLY and FYNNEI. V was cut by 3 bases and J by 0 bases, with 2 bases left in between. CDR3: CASSEVNTEAFF. The CDR3 bases are TGTGCCAGCAGTGAGGTGAACACTGAAGCTTTCTTT.